A single sample gave rise to the 16 T cell receptor beta chains below, sequenced in a study of STAT5B mutations in CD4+ large granular lymphocyte leukemia. The data were produced by immunoSEQ multiplex PCR, yet TCRdb's version contains in-frame clones alone and is incomplete. Among 20,000 to 25,000 clones listed, 70% to 80% were seen once. The sequenced sample was CD4+ T cells from blood buffy coats. These receptors all stem from a human donor in good health.

In nucleotides, the CDR3 is TGTGCCAGCAGTTCCATACTTAACCCCCGGGACAGGGAACTTGGGACCCAGTACTTC. Amino acids: CASSSILNPRDRELGTQYF. This sequence joins TRBV28 and TRBJ2-5, with 9 bases lining up with TRBD1. The J segment lost 7 bases and the V segment lost 4 bases, leaving 22 bases of the junction unmatched. Per the germline V gene, CDR1 is MDHEN and CDR2 is SYDVKM. The CDR3 covers 19 residues.

This chain joins TRBV19 and TRBJ1-4; 11 positions agree with TRBD1. The germline V gene encodes CDR1 LNHDA and CDR2 SQIVND (reference sequence). CDR3 length: 16 amino acids. The V gene end was trimmed by 5 bases and the J gene end by 1 base; junction bases not matched to a gene: 3. CDR3 DNA sequence: TGTGCCAGTAGTTCCGGGACAGGGGGAACTAATGAAAAACTGTTTTTT. Its protein is CASSSGTGGTNEKLFF. The complete variable domain, with remaining parts taken from reference TRBV19 and TRBJ1-4, reads DGGITQSPKYLFRKEGQNVTLSCEQNLNHDAMYWYRQDPGQGLRLIYYSQIVNDFQKGDIAEGYSVSREKKESFPLTVTSAQKNPTAFYLCASSSGTGGTNEKLFFGSGTQLSVL.

The J gene is TRBJ1-5, the V gene TRBV10-3; D is undetermined. Germline V gives CDR1 ENHRY, CDR2 SYGVKD. Trimming pared 2 bases from V and 6 bases from J, leaving 11 bases between. The CDR3 totals 14 residues. In DNA form, the CDR3 reads TGTGCCATCAGTGAGGATAGGGAGGTTCAGCCCCAGCATTTT. Its translation: CAISEDREVQPQHF.

The chain employs TRBV6-5 and TRBJ2-5, with 11 bases lining up with TRBD2. The germline gives CDR1 MNHEY, CDR2 SVGAGI. The junction had 2 bases not matched to a gene; V was cut back by 5 bases and J by 3 bases. The CDR3 loop spans 14 amino acids. For the CDR3, the DNA is TGTGCCAGCAGTCAGGGACTAGCGGAAGAGACCCAGTACTTC. It codes for CASSQGLAEETQYF.

In this sample, this clone turned up a few times. The chain combines TRBV20-1 with TRBJ1-1; no definite D call. The germline V and J ends were trimmed by 4 bases and 8 bases, with 8 bases remaining between them. The CDR3 spans 10 residues. CDR1 and CDR2 from the germline V gene are DFQATT and SNEGSKA (reference sequence). CDR3 amino acids: CSATDHEAFF. In nucleotides, the CDR3 is TGCAGTGCTACCGACCACGAAGCTTTCTTT.

This clone was detected only a few times. The V and J genes are TRBV4-1 and TRBJ1-5; the D is unclear. Per germline, CDR1 MGHRA and CDR2 YSYEKL. This CDR3 contains 16 residues. V was cut by 2 bases and J by 2 bases, with 13 bases left in between. CDR3 sequence: CASSQSVTRGNQPQHF. The CDR3, as DNA: TGCGCCAGCAGCCAATCTGTCACCCGGGGCAATCAGCCCCAGCATTTT.

The CDR3 spells CASSQELPGTSGRASYNEQFF. The CDR3 nucleotides are TGCGCCAGCAGCCAAGAACTGCCAGGGACTAGCGGGAGGGCGTCCTACAATGAGCAGTTCTTC. This rearrangement joins TRBV4-1 to TRBJ2-1; 16 bases are shared with TRBD2. Germline values: CDR1 MGHRA, CDR2 YSYEKL. This CDR3 region has 21 residues. The ends lost 0 bases at V and 1 base at J; junction bases unmatched: 9.

The chain combines TRBV25-1 with TRBJ2-4, with a possible D match to TRBD1 (6 bases). This CDR3 contains 16 residues. Per germline, CDR1 MGHDK and CDR2 SYGVNS. The V end was cut by 3 bases, the J end by 0 bases, with 12 bases between. The CDR3 nucleotides read TGTGCCAGCAGTGATTCAGGGGCTGAAGCCAAAAACATTCAGTACTTC. This translates into CASSDSGAEAKNIQYF.

The chain combines TRBV28 with TRBJ1-3; TRBD1 might be the D (6 bases). The CDR3 is 15 residues long. Trimming left V 4 bases short and J 2 bases short, with 12 bases between. Germline V gives CDR1 MDHEN, CDR2 SYDVKM. The CDR3 loop reads CASSSPGVAGNTIYF. The CDR3 DNA reads TGTGCCAGCAGTTCCCCAGGGGTAGCTGGAAACACCATATATTTT.

The V and J genes are TRBV6-5 and TRBJ2-5, with D perhaps being TRBD1 or TRBD2 (5 bases each). Looked up from germline, CDR1 is MNHEY and CDR2 is SVGAGI. The CDR3 is 13 amino acids. The germline V and J ends were trimmed by 6 bases and 5 bases, with 13 bases remaining between them. The CDR3 reads CASSQRDGETQYF. Written as DNA, the CDR3 is TGTGCCAGCAGCCAGAGGGACGGGGAGACCCAGTACTTC.

The J gene is TRBJ2-7, the V gene TRBV4-3; no firm D call. Germline V gene sequence: CDR1 LGHNA, CDR2 YSLEER. The CDR3 consists of 16 residues. V lost 4 bases and J 1 base, leaving 17 bases between the germline ends. Here the CDR3 reads CASSRIGLVPSYEQYF. CDR3 sequence (DNA): TGCGCCAGCAGCCGCATTGGGCTAGTGCCATCCTACGAGCAGTACTTC.

The chain joins TRBV18 to TRBJ1-2; tentative D call: TRBD1 (6 bases). CDR1 is KGHSH and CDR2 is LQKENI in the germline V gene. V dropped 4 bases and J dropped 3 bases, with 15 bases sitting between them. The CDR3 covers 15 residues. In DNA, the CDR3 is TGTGCCAGCTCACTGGCCAGGGGAGTCGACTATGGCTACACCTTC. Its translation is CASSLARGVDYGYTF.

In its sample, this clone is medium-sized (0.01 to 0.1%). The V and J genes are TRBV2 and TRBJ1-1; TRBD1 aligns across 8 bases. CDR3 length: 12 residues. The germline gives CDR1 SNHLY, CDR2 FYNNEI. Losses at the gene ends were 5 bases for V and 7 bases for J; bases not matched to a gene: 3. CDR3 in amino acids: CASSNRGIEAFF. CDR3 DNA: TGTGCCAGCAGTAACAGGGGGATTGAAGCTTTCTTT.

The V and J genes are TRBV6-5 and TRBJ1-2; D not certain. The CDR3 is 13 amino acids. Germline CDR1 MNHEY, CDR2 SVGAGI. Trimming pared 5 bases from V and 8 bases from J, leaving 15 bases between. The CDR3 reads CASSPERAMGYTF. CDR3 sequence (DNA): TGTGCCAGCAGTCCGGAAAGAGCAATGGGCTACACCTTC.

This clone was observed a handful of times. The chain uses TRBV28 and TRBJ1-4; no clear D gene. CDR1 is MDHEN, CDR2 SYDVKM, per germline. V was clipped by 3 bases and J by 14 bases, with 10 bases between them. The length of the CDR3 is 11 residues. The CDR3 sequence: CASSLNLFLFF. The CDR3 DNA reads TGTGCCAGCAGTTTGAATCTGTTTCTGTTTTTT.

The gene calls are TRBV18 and TRBJ2-7, with 9 bases that match TRBD1. CDR1 and CDR2 from the germline V gene are KGHSH and LQKENI. The trim removed 6 bases at V and 7 bases at J, leaving 10 bases unmatched. The CDR3 is 14 residues long. The CDR3 protein is CASSTAGTGFEQYV. CDR3 nucleotides: TGTGCCAGCTCGACAGCCGGGACAGGGTTTGAGCAGTACGTC.